This T cell receptor (delta chain) was captured by sequencing in a study of Vδ1+ human thymocytes. Per germline, CDR1 GEAIGNYY and CDR2 EKD. This CDR3 is built from 19 residues. V gave up 6 bases and J gave up 2 bases; unmatched junction bases: 20. Sorted Vdelta1+ thymocytes were roughly 96% to 99.6% pure. Extracted RNA was reverse transcribed into cDNA. Multiplex PCR used pooled V-gene forward primers and a constant-region reverse primer to amplify CDR3s. With CATT, TCRdb re-called clones from the multiplex PCR reads. The sample contains around 23,000 delta-chain clones, about 7% of which appear only once. The study's findings and limits: Donors shared many TRG clonotypes but few TRD clonotypes. Thymic TRG and TRD repertoires appeared highly polyclonal. Around a fifth of thymic delta-chain sequences were Vdelta2, with few Vdelta3, unlike blood Vdelta1+ controls.

In regard to this clone: Antigen unknown.

This TCR was recovered from a girl less than two years old who had congenital heart surgery. Sequenced: Vdelta1+ gamma-delta thymocytes from the thymus. Subset here: FACS-sorted CD3+ TCRalphabeta- TCRVdelta1+ TCRVdelta2- thymocytes. This rearrangement joins TRDV2 to TRDJ1; 10 nucleotides agree with TRDD3. This CDR3 is CACCSAALLGDARTDKLIF. The CDR3 DNA sequence: TGTGCCTGTTGTTCGGCGGCGTTACTGGGGGATGCAAGAACCGATAAACTCATCTTT.